Shown below are 21 T cell receptor beta chains from a single sample sequenced in a study of T cell responses to AZD1222 COVID-19 vaccine. Generated by immunoSEQ multiplex PCR, the TCRdb table keeps only in-frame clones and is missing some. The sample gives 89,000 or so clones, about 93% of which show up once; 11% is in the top ten. The starting material was peripheral blood, obtained 28 days after the second AZD1222 dose. Receptors were obtained from an adult who received the AZD1222 COVID-19 vaccine.

The chain couples TRBV5-1 to TRBJ2-7, with D perhaps matching TRBD1 (6 bases). This CDR3 contains 15 residues. Per germline, CDR1 SGHRS and CDR2 YFSETQ. The ends were cut back, 1 base at V and 0 bases at J, with 11 bases in the middle. CDR3 region: CASSLWPGVSYEQYF. Here the CDR3 DNA reads TGCGCCAGCAGCTTGTGGCCAGGGGTCTCCTACGAGCAGTACTTC.

The V gene is TRBV7-2, the J gene TRBJ2-5; TRBD2 matches 13 bases. This CDR3 comprises 16 residues. V dropped 5 bases and J dropped 6; count of bases not matched to a gene: 9. CDR1 and CDR2 (germline): SGHTA, FQGNSA. The CDR3 here is CASSPRTSGGLKTQYF. DNA for the CDR3: TGTGCCAGCAGCCCCCGGACTAGCGGGGGCTTGAAGACCCAGTACTTC.

The CDR3 DNA reads as TGCGCCAGTATGCCGGGACAGAACACAGATACGCAGTATTTT. Amino acids: CASMPGQNTDTQYF. This chain connects TRBV5-1 to TRBJ2-3, with 7 bases fitting TRBD1. Losses at the gene ends were 8 bases for V and 2 bases for J; bases not matched to a gene: 8. Germline lookup yields CDR1 SGHRS and CDR2 YFSETQ. This CDR3 has 14 residues. Looking up the rest from reference TRBV5-1 and TRBJ2-3 gives the full variable domain: KAGVTQTPRYLIKTRGQQVTLSCSPISGHRSVSWYQQTPGQGLQFLFEYFSETQRNKGNFPGRFSGRQFSNSRSEMNVSTLELGDSALYLCASMPGQNTDTQYFGPGTRLTVL.

A few counts support this clone. This sequence joins TRBV11-3 and TRBJ2-1; 8 bases align to TRBD2. The CDR3 runs 13 residues. The V gene end was trimmed by 5 bases and the J gene end by 8 bases; junction bases not matched to a gene: 5. Germline CDR1 reads SGHNT; CDR2 reads YENEEA. Here the CDR3 reads CASSRSGRYEQFF. The DNA of the CDR3 is TGTGCCAGCAGCAGAAGCGGGAGATATGAGCAGTTCTTC.

The chain joins TRBV28 to TRBJ2-1; either TRBD1 or TRBD2 may fit D (5 bases each). CDR1 MDHEN and CDR2 SYDVKM come from the germline V gene. V lost 6 bases and J 5 bases, leaving 17 bases between the germline ends. There are 15 residues in the CDR3. This CDR3 reads CASSLLEGPDNEQFF. The CDR3 region has the DNA TGTGCCAGCAGCCTACTAGAGGGGCCTGACAATGAGCAGTTCTTC.

This clone showed up many times. This chain connects TRBV27 to TRBJ2-7; D call uncertain. Germline CDR1 is MNHEY and CDR2 is SMNVEV (reference sequence). The germline V and J ends were trimmed by 5 bases and 4 bases, with 24 bases remaining between them. This CDR3 is built from 17 residues. CDR3 in amino acids: CASSPLSGSGAVYEQYF. CDR3 sequence (DNA): TGTGCCAGCAGTCCCCTCTCCGGGTCAGGAGCCGTTTACGAGCAGTACTTC.

This sequence joins TRBV3-1 (or the pseudogene TRBV3-2) and TRBJ2-3; D call uncertain. The CDR3 is 11 residues long. V was pared by 8 bases and J by 6 bases, with 9 bases between. The germline CDR1 and CDR2 sequences are LGHDT and YNNKEL (reference sequence). The CDR3 DNA sequence: TGTGCCAGCGGCCCCGCGGATACGCAGTATTTT. It encodes CASGPADTQYF.

The rearrangement links TRBV11-2 to TRBJ2-5; 8 bases line up with TRBD1. V dropped 1 base and J dropped 6; count of bases not matched to a gene: 4. The CDR3 consists of 14 residues. Per germline, CDR1 SGHAT and CDR2 FQNNGV. The CDR3 bases are TGTGCCAGCAGCTTAGCCTGGGACAGGCAGACCCAGTACTTC. Residues: CASSLAWDRQTQYF.

J is TRBJ2-7 and V is TRBV7-3; the D call may be TRBD1 or TRBD2 (6 bases each). In germline, CDR1 is SGHTA, CDR2 FQGTGA. This CDR3 contains 15 residues. V was pared by 5 bases and J by 5 bases, with 19 bases between. As DNA, the CDR3 is TGTGCCAGCAGCGCCGGAGGGGCAGGGGCAAACGAGCAGTACTTC. It specifies CASSAGGAGANEQYF.

This chain links TRBV7-6 with TRBJ2-3; tentatively, D is TRBD1 or TRBD2 (5 bases each). Trimming took off 1 base at V and 0 bases at J, with 11 bases between the two ends. This CDR3 is built from 16 residues. Germline CDR1 and CDR2: SGHVS and FNYEAQ. CDR3 sequence (DNA): TGTGCCAGCAGCTTAGAGTGGGGGTCTAGCACAGATACGCAGTATTTT. Amino acids: CASSLEWGSSTDTQYF.

The V gene is TRBV2, the J gene TRBJ2-3, with 8 positions matching TRBD2. CDR3 length: 14 residues. With V trimmed by 3 bases and J by 4 bases, 3 bases remained unmatched. Germline CDR1 SNHLY, CDR2 FYNNEI. Written as DNA, the CDR3 is TGTGCCAGCAGTGACGGGAGGGCGGCAGATACGCAGTATTTT. It translates to CASSDGRAADTQYF.

The V gene is TRBV5-1, the J gene TRBJ2-3, with 8 positions matching TRBD2. The CDR3 totals 14 residues. The ends lost 8 bases at V and 2 bases at J; junction bases unmatched: 7. CDR1 is SGHRS, CDR2 YFSETQ, per germline. The CDR3 DNA reads TGCGCCAGTCGCGGGAGGACAGACACAGATACGCAGTATTTT. Translated: CASRGRTDTDTQYF.

V is TRBV29-1 and J is TRBJ2-1; 11 bases are shared with TRBD1. The CDR3 sequence is 15 residues long. V gave up 2 bases and J gave up 7 bases; unmatched junction bases: 7. The germline gives CDR1 SQVTM, CDR2 ANQGSEA. The chain's CDR3 is CSVEIGQGALNEQFF. The DNA of the CDR3 is TGCAGCGTTGAAATCGGACAGGGGGCTCTAAATGAGCAGTTCTTC.

The chain carries TRBV6-5 and TRBJ1-2; D unclear. The V end was cut by 5 bases, the J end by 3 bases, with 7 bases between. The CDR3 is made up of 12 amino acids. CDR1 and CDR2 from the germline V gene are MNHEY and SVGAGI. The CDR3 is CASSREYYGYTF. The CDR3, as DNA: TGTGCCAGCAGTAGGGAGTACTATGGCTACACCTTC.

V usage is TRBV2 and J usage is TRBJ2-1, with D maybe TRBD2 (5 bases). Trimming took off 2 bases at V and 9 bases at J, with 11 bases between the two ends. The CDR3 spans 13 residues. CDR1 and CDR2 from the germline V gene are SNHLY and FYNNEI. In nucleotides, the CDR3 is TGTGCCAGCAGTGAATTCCTAGCTGGTGAGCAGTTCTTC. Its protein is CASSEFLAGEQFF.

The genes are TRBV18 and TRBJ2-2, with 7 bases lining up with TRBD2. Germline CDR1 and CDR2: KGHSH and LQKENI. V dropped 6 bases and J dropped 1; count of bases not matched to a gene: 8. The CDR3 spans 16 residues. As DNA, the CDR3 is TGTGCCAGCTCGCCCCAGCGGGGACGGAACACCGGGGAGCTGTTTTTT. It is translated as CASSPQRGRNTGELFF.

The rearrangement uses TRBV15 and TRBJ1-2; D not resolved. CDR3 length: 13 residues. Between the trimmed V and J ends, which lost 2 bases and 1 base, there was a span of 5 bases. CDR1 and CDR2 from the germline V gene are LNHNV and YYDKDF (reference sequence). The CDR3 here is CATSRPHNYGYTF. CDR3 DNA sequence: TGTGCCACCAGCAGACCCCATAACTATGGCTACACCTTC.

V gene TRBV11-2 combines with J gene TRBJ2-1; 9 nucleotides agree with TRBD2. V lost 1 base to trimming and J lost 5 bases; unmatched junction nucleotides: 3. Germline lookup yields CDR1 SGHAT and CDR2 FQNNGV. The CDR3 length is 15 residues. The CDR3 DNA is TGTGCCAGCAGCTTAGGACTAGCGGCTAACAATGAGCAGTTCTTC. This codes for CASSLGLAANNEQFF.

This clone has ten or more counts. This sequence joins TRBV6-2 or TRBV6-3 and TRBJ2-1, with D possibly TRBD2 on 5 matching bases. CDR3 size: 13 residues. Germline assignment: CDR1 MNHEY and CDR2 SVGEGT. With 2 bases removed from V and 3 bases from J, the gap between germline ends came to 5 bases. This chain's CDR3 is CASSYRDYNEQFF. The CDR3, as DNA: TGTGCCAGCAGTTACCGGGACTACAATGAGCAGTTCTTC.

The chain employs TRBV7-9 and TRBJ2-5; no firm D call. The CDR3 runs 14 residues. Germline values: CDR1 SEHNR, CDR2 FQNEAQ (reference sequence). Trimming stripped 4 bases from V and 2 bases from J, with 11 bases between. The CDR3 is CASSSHSTQETQYF. The CDR3 bases are TGTGCCAGCAGCTCCCACTCGACTCAAGAGACCCAGTACTTC.

The chain couples TRBV19 to TRBJ2-2; D not resolved. Germline V gives CDR1 LNHDA, CDR2 SQIVND (reference sequence). V was clipped by 5 bases and J by 4 bases, with 8 bases between them. CDR3 length equals 13 residues. The CDR3 DNA is TGTGCCAGTAGTTCCTACACCACCGGGGAGCTGTTTTTT. Protein sequence: CASSSYTTGELFF. The complete variable domain, with remaining parts taken from reference TRBV19 and TRBJ2-2, reads DGGITQSPKYLFRKEGQNVTLSCEQNLNHDAMYWYRQDPGQGLRLIYYSQIVNDFQKGDIAEGYSVSREKKESFPLTVTSAQKNPTAFYLCASSSYTTGELFFGEGSRLTVL.